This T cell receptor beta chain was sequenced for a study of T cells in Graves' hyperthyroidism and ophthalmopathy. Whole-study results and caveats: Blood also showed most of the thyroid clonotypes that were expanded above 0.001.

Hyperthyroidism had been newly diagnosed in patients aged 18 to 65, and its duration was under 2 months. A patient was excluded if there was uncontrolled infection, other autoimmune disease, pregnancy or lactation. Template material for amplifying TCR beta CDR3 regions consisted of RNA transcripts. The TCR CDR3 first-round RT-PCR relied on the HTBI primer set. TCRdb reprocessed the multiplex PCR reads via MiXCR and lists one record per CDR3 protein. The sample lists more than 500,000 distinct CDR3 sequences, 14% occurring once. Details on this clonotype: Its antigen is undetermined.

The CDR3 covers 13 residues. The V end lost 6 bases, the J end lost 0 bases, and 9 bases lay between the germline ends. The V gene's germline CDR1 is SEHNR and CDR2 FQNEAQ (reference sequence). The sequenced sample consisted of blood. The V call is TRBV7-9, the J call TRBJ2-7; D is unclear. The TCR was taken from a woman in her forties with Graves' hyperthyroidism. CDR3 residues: CASRSPGSYEQYF. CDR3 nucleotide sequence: TGTGCCAGCAGATCTCCGGGCTCCTACGAGCAGTACTTC.